The rows below give T cell receptor beta chains drawn from one sample of a study of cytomegalovirus exposure and HLA in healthy donors. Clones were read by immunoSEQ multiplex PCR, and TCRdb kept only the in-frame ones, dropping some. The sample has roughly 200,000 clones, 9.5% seen once. The sample taken for sequencing was PBMCs. The receptors come from a woman in her twenties or thirties in good health and CMV-seropositive. The CDR3 runs from the conserved cysteine through the conserved F or W. D genes are given only for firm matches. For some rows the clone size is stated as once, few or many, or as a class when expanded; others skip it.

size: few; J: TRBJ2-7; V: TRBV5-6; D: TRBD1; CDR3: CASSLRIGTGGYEQYF; DNA: TGTGCCAGCAGCTTGCGGATTGGGACAGGGGGATACGAGCAGTACTTC
size: few; J: TRBJ1-1; V: TRBV2; D: NA; CDR3: CASSEYLVSENAFF; DNA: TGTGCCAGCAGTGAATATTTAGTTTCTGAAAACGCTTTCTTT
size: NA; J: TRBJ2-7; V: TRBV19; D: NA; CDR3: CASSHPSKSSYEQYF; DNA: TGTGCCAGTAGTCACCCTAGCAAGAGCTCCTACGAGCAGTACTTC
size: NA; J: TRBJ2-3; V: TRBV29-1; D: TRBD2; CDR3: CSVLLAGDDDTQYF; DNA: TGCAGCGTTCTACTAGCGGGAGACGACGATACGCAGTATTTT
size: few; J: TRBJ2-1; V: TRBV10-3; D: TRBD2; CDR3: CAISLAGSYNEQFF; DNA: TGTGCCATCAGTCTAGCGGGCTCCTACAATGAGCAGTTCTTC
size: few; J: TRBJ2-1; V: TRBV6-1; D: NA; CDR3: CATLRGGSYNEQFF; DNA: TGTGCCACTCTCAGGGGCGGGTCCTACAATGAGCAGTTCTTC
size: NA; J: TRBJ2-7; V: TRBV2; D: NA; CDR3: CASSEGRQYEQYF; DNA: TGTGCCAGCAGTGAGGGTCGACAGTACGAGCAGTACTTC
size: few; J: TRBJ2-7; V: TRBV2; D: TRBD2; CDR3: CASCEGGLEQYF; DNA: TGTGCCAGCTGTGAGGGAGGGCTCGAGCAGTACTTC
size: few; J: TRBJ2-1; V: TRBV11-2; D: TRBD2; CDR3: CASSATSGSNEQFF; DNA: TGTGCCAGCAGCGCAACTAGCGGGAGCAATGAGCAGTTCTTC
size: few; J: TRBJ2-2; V: TRBV13; D: TRBD2; CDR3: CASSSLIAGDTGELFF; DNA: TGTGCCAGCAGCTCTCTAATAGCGGGGGACACCGGGGAGCTGTTTTTT
size: few; J: TRBJ2-7; V: TRBV7-9; D: NA; CDR3: CASSASGQLYEQYF; DNA: TGTGCCAGCAGCGCCTCCGGACAGTTATACGAGCAGTACTTC
size: few; J: TRBJ2-2; V: TRBV7-9; D: TRBD2; CDR3: CASSFRPSGRAANTGELFF; DNA: TGTGCCAGCAGCTTCCGGCCTAGCGGGAGGGCCGCCAACACCGGGGAGCTGTTTTTT
size: few; J: TRBJ2-3; V: TRBV4-1; D: TRBD2; CDR3: CASSGREGSLDTQYF; DNA: TGCGCCAGCAGCGGGCGGGAGGGCAGTTTGGATACGCAGTATTTT
size: few; J: TRBJ1-6; V: TRBV2; D: TRBD1; CDR3: CASGQAPSPLHF; DNA: TGTGCCAGCGGACAGGCCCCCTCACCCCTCCACTTT
size: NA; J: TRBJ1-2; V: TRBV5-4; D: NA; CDR3: CASSKDTYNYGYTF; DNA: TGTGCCAGCAGCAAGGACACATATAACTATGGCTACACCTTC
size: few; J: TRBJ2-3; V: TRBV2; D: TRBD2; CDR3: CASQFLTSGRADTQYF; DNA: TGTGCCAGCCAGTTCTTGACTAGCGGGAGGGCAGATACGCAGTATTTT
size: NA; J: TRBJ1-1; V: TRBV7-8; D: NA; CDR3: CASSQTGTPEAFF; DNA: TGTGCCAGCAGCCAAACAGGAACGCCTGAAGCTTTCTTT
size: few; J: TRBJ2-5; V: TRBV13; D: TRBD2; CDR3: CASSPLAGATTEETQYF; DNA: TGTGCCAGCAGCCCGCTAGCGGGAGCCACGACCGAAGAGACCCAGTACTTC
size: NA; J: TRBJ2-1; V: TRBV5-4; D: TRBD2; CDR3: CASSSWTSGRNEQFF; DNA: TGTGCCAGCAGCTCGTGGACTAGCGGGAGAAATGAGCAGTTCTTC
size: NA; J: TRBJ2-5; V: TRBV30; D: TRBD2; CDR3: CAWSSTWLAGTQETQYF; DNA: TGTGCCTGGAGTAGTACATGGCTAGCGGGAACCCAAGAGACCCAGTACTTC
size: NA; J: TRBJ1-1; V: TRBV7-9; D: NA; CDR3: CASSFATGTEAFF; DNA: TGTGCCAGCAGCTTTGCTACTGGCACTGAAGCTTTCTTT
size: NA; J: TRBJ1-3; V: TRBV19; D: NA; CDR3: CASSRLDRYSGNTIYF; DNA: TGTGCCAGTAGTAGACTAGACAGATACTCTGGAAACACCATATATTTT
size: NA; J: TRBJ1-3; V: TRBV25-1; D: TRBD1; CDR3: CASTPKGGQGNTIYF; DNA: TGTGCCAGCACCCCAAAGGGGGGACAGGGGAATACCATATATTTT
size: few; J: TRBJ1-4; V: TRBV30; D: TRBD1; CDR3: CAWIGQGANEKLFF; DNA: TGTGCCTGGATAGGACAGGGGGCTAATGAAAAACTGTTTTTT
size: NA; J: TRBJ1-2; V: TRBV27; D: NA; CDR3: CASRGRLMGYGYTF; DNA: TGTGCCAGCAGGGGGAGGCTTATGGGCTATGGCTACACCTTC
size: NA; J: TRBJ2-1; V: TRBV19; D: TRBD2; CDR3: CASRTSGRQNEQFF; DNA: TGTGCCAGTAGGACTAGCGGGAGGCAGAATGAGCAGTTCTTC
size: NA; J: TRBJ1-6; V: TRBV4-1; D: TRBD1; CDR3: CASSHNRDSNSPLHF; DNA: TGCGCCAGCAGCCACAATCGGGACAGCAATTCACCCCTCCACTTT
size: NA; J: TRBJ2-7; V: TRBV5-4; D: NA; CDR3: CASSRGSAMNYEQYF; DNA: TGTGCCAGCAGCCGTGGCAGCGCAATGAACTACGAGCAGTACTTC
size: few; J: TRBJ2-7; V: TRBV27; D: NA; CDR3: CASSLWPYSGYGAEQYF; DNA: TGTGCCAGCAGTTTATGGCCCTACTCCGGATATGGGGCCGAGCAGTACTTC
size: NA; J: TRBJ2-7; V: TRBV27; D: TRBD1; CDR3: CASSLLGQGSTEQYF; DNA: TGTGCCAGCAGTTTATTGGGACAGGGATCCACGGAGCAGTACTTC
size: few; J: TRBJ1-4; V: TRBV27; D: TRBD1; CDR3: CASSQTGPNEKLFF; DNA: TGTGCCAGCAGTCAGACAGGGCCTAATGAAAAACTGTTTTTT
size: NA; J: TRBJ1-3; V: TRBV5-1; D: NA; CDR3: CASSLDSGSGNTIYF; DNA: TGCGCCAGCAGCTTGGACTCCGGCTCTGGAAACACCATATATTTT
size: NA; J: TRBJ2-1; V: TRBV15; D: TRBD2; CDR3: CATSTGLAGSFSYNEQFF; DNA: TGTGCCACCAGCACGGGACTAGCGGGATCCTTCTCCTACAATGAGCAGTTCTTC
size: few; J: TRBJ1-5; V: TRBV18; D: TRBD1; CDR3: CASSPSTGLSNQPQHF; DNA: TGTGCCAGCTCGCCCTCGACAGGGCTAAGCAATCAGCCCCAGCATTTT
size: NA; J: TRBJ1-1; V: TRBV5-1; D: NA; CDR3: CASSLVQGNTEAFF; DNA: TGCGCCAGCAGCTTGGTACAGGGGAACACTGAAGCTTTCTTT
size: many; J: TRBJ2-7; V: TRBV5-6; D: NA; CDR3: CASKRGVYEQYF; DNA: TGTGCCAGCAAACGCGGGGTCTACGAGCAGTACTTC
size: NA; J: TRBJ1-2; V: TRBV29-1; D: NA; CDR3: CSVPWGTSNYGYTF; DNA: TGCAGCGTTCCTTGGGGCACCTCTAACTATGGCTACACCTTC
size: NA; J: TRBJ2-2; V: TRBV5-1; D: NA; CDR3: CASSSPKGPGSPGDTGELFF; DNA: TGCGCCAGCAGCTCCCCCAAAGGGCCCGGATCTCCGGGGGACACCGGGGAGCTGTTTTTT
size: few; J: TRBJ2-3; V: TRBV2; D: NA; CDR3: CASSAITPRADTQYF; DNA: TGTGCCAGCAGTGCCATAACCCCGAGAGCAGATACGCAGTATTTT
size: few; J: TRBJ1-2; V: TRBV7-3; D: NA; CDR3: CASSLGRVFDGYTF; DNA: TGTGCCAGCAGCTTGGGCAGGGTGTTTGATGGCTACACCTTC
size: NA; J: TRBJ2-7; V: TRBV19; D: NA; CDR3: CASSISSPGGEQYF; DNA: TGTGCCAGTAGTATTTCGAGCCCAGGCGGGGAGCAGTACTTC
size: few; J: TRBJ2-7; V: TRBV15; D: TRBD1; CDR3: CATSRVGTGNYEQYF; DNA: TGTGCCACCAGCAGAGTCGGGACAGGGAATTACGAGCAGTACTTC
size: NA; J: TRBJ2-5; V: TRBV29-1; D: TRBD2; CDR3: CSVTTSDQETQYF; DNA: TGCAGCGTTACTACTAGCGACCAAGAGACCCAGTACTTC
size: few; J: TRBJ2-5; V: TRBV5-1; D: NA; CDR3: CASSLGRHGLPSGPQYF; DNA: TGCGCCAGCAGCTTGGGGAGGCACGGACTCCCAAGCGGTCCCCAGTACTTC